Sequencing of this T cell receptor beta chain was carried out in a study of Ad26.COV2.S vaccination and SARS-CoV-2 variants. Overall study context: Ad26.COV2.S was injected intramuscularly once or twice, 56 days apart.

Germline V gives CDR1 SGHTA, CDR2 FQGNSA. The V gene lost 2 bases and the J gene lost 5 bases, with 5 bases spanning the gap. This CDR3 spans 12 amino acids. Only in-frame clones appear in the TCRdb table, and some are missing; sequencing was by immunoSEQ multiplex PCR. The sample gives about 460,000 clones, 80% to 90% of which show up once; about 1.5% is in the top ten. Described treatment: approximately 18 received Ad26.COV2.S at low or high dose, single or two shots; several received placebo; per-sample allocation not given. Material that was analyzed had been drawn on day 63 after the first vaccine or placebo injection.

The TCR sequence derives from a person aged 18 to 59 who received the Ad26.COV2.S COVID-19 vaccine or a placebo. This material consisted of peripheral blood, taken in a trial of Ad26.COV2.S vaccine versus placebo. V gene TRBV7-2 combines with J gene TRBJ2-3; no reliable D call. The DNA of the CDR3 is TGTGCCAGCAGCTTATTTGAAGATACGCAGTATTTT. This codes for CASSLFEDTQYF.